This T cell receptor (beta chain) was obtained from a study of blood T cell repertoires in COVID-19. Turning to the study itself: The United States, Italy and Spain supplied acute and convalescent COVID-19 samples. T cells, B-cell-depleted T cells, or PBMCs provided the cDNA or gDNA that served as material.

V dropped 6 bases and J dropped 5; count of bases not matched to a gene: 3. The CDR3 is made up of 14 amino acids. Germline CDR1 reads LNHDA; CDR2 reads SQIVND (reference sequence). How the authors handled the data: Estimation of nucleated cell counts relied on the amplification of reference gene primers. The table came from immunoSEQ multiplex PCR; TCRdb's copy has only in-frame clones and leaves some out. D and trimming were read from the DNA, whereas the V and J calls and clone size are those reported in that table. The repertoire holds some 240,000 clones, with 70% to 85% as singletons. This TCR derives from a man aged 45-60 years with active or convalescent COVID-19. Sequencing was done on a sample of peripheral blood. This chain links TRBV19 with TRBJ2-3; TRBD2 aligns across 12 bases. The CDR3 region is CASRGLAGGDTQYF. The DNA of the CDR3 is TGTGCCAGTAGGGGACTAGCGGGCGGAGATACGCAGTATTTT.